The 31 T cell receptor beta chains in this list originate from one sample, sequenced in a study of T cell repertoires in cytomegalovirus infection. Their antigen targets remain unknown. MiXCR, applied by TCRdb to the reads, yields one record per CDR3 protein. The table has 550,000 to 700,000 distinct CDR3 sequences, almost 40% seen once; the top ten hold more than 40%. Sequencing used cultured PBMCs, obtained from culture after CMV antigen stimulation. Source of these receptors: a human donor in good health (CMV status not recorded). Some clones in this sample may be carry-over from other donors' samples.

The J gene is TRBJ1-1, the V gene TRBV20-1; 7 nucleotides line up with TRBD1. The V gene's germline CDR1 is DFQATT and CDR2 SNEGSKA (reference sequence). The CDR3 length is 11 residues. With V trimmed by 3 bases and J by 9 bases, 4 bases remained unmatched. This chain's CDR3 is CSARPGGKAFF. As DNA, the CDR3 is TGCAGTGCTAGGCCAGGGGGAAAAGCTTTCTTT.

The V call is TRBV12-3 or TRBV12-4, the J call TRBJ1-3; 7 nucleotides line up with TRBD1. Trimming cost V 5 bases and J 10 bases; bases outside gene matches: 8. CDR3 length equals 13 residues. The CDR3 region has the DNA TGTGCCAGCAGTCTGACAGGGACGGAAACCATATATTTT. Translation gives CASSLTGTETIYF.

This clonotype was seen a handful of times. This rearrangement joins TRBV7-2 to TRBJ2-6; weak D call: TRBD1 (5 bases). Trimming took 4 bases from V and 4 from J, leaving 17 bases between them. Germline V gives CDR1 SGHTA, CDR2 FQGNSA. The CDR3 contains 17 residues. The CDR3 DNA is TGTGCCAGCAGCTCACAGTGGTGGGGCTCCGGGGCCAACGTCCTGACTTTC. Its protein product is CASSSQWWGSGANVLTF.

This clonotype was seen a few times. The chain couples TRBV6-1 to TRBJ2-7, with D possibly matching TRBD1 (6 bases). V was cut by 4 bases and J by 1 base, with 8 bases left in between. Germline V gives CDR1 MNHNS, CDR2 SASEGT. The CDR3 covers 13 residues. The DNA of the CDR3 is TGTGCCAGCAGTGTAGGACAGTCCTACGAGCAGTACTTC. The encoded protein is CASSVGQSYEQYF.

The chain couples TRBV12-3 or TRBV12-4 to TRBJ2-3; D remains unclear. V shed 1 base and J shed 3 bases, with 11 bases lying between them. CDR3 length equals 15 residues. The CDR3 sequence is CASSLVVWPTDTQYF. CDR3 in DNA: TGTGCCAGCAGTTTAGTAGTTTGGCCTACAGATACGCAGTATTTT.

The gene calls are TRBV12-3 or TRBV12-4 and TRBJ1-2, with TRBD1 identical over 7 bases. Trimming took 5 bases from V and 1 from J; bases not matched to a gene: 7. This CDR3 contains 15 residues. CDR3 protein: CASSGDRKFNYGYTF. In DNA, the CDR3 is TGTGCCAGCAGTGGGGACAGAAAGTTTAACTATGGCTACACCTTC.

The chain uses TRBV6-2 or TRBV6-3 and TRBJ1-5, with TRBD1 matching over 7 bases. In germline, CDR1 is MNHEY, CDR2 SVGEGT. CDR3 length equals 15 residues. V lost 6 bases and J lost 4; bases outside the gene matches: 9. The CDR3 loop reads CASSNAGGLNQPQHF. The CDR3 DNA sequence: TGTGCCAGCAGCAATGCAGGGGGTTTAAATCAGCCCCAGCATTTT.

This sequence joins TRBV6-2 or TRBV6-3 and TRBJ1-5; TRBD1 agrees at 7 bases. The CDR3 is 16 residues long. Losses at the gene ends were 0 bases for V and 1 base for J; bases not matched to a gene: 3. Germline CDR1 is MNHEY and CDR2 is SVGEGT. This CDR3 reads CASSYSTGKSNQPQHF. CDR3 bases: TGTGCCAGCAGTTACTCGACAGGGAAAAGCAATCAGCCCCAGCATTTT.

Only a few counts were recorded for this clonotype. The V gene is TRBV11-2, the J gene TRBJ2-7; maybe TRBD2 (5 bases). CDR1 and CDR2 from the germline V gene are SGHAT and FQNNGV. Between the trimmed V and J ends, which lost 3 bases and 2 bases, there was a span of 11 bases. This CDR3 is 14 amino acids long. CDR3 protein: CASSFPLDPYEQYF. The CDR3 DNA is TGTGCCAGCAGCTTCCCACTAGATCCCTACGAGCAGTACTTC. Drawing the rest from reference TRBV11-2 and TRBJ2-7, the complete variable domain is EAGVAQSPRYKIIEKRQSVAFWCNPISGHATLYWYQQILGQGPKLLIQFQNNGVVDDSQLPKDRFSAERLKGVDSTLKIQPAKLEDSAVYLCASSFPLDPYEQYFGPGTRLTVT.

The CDR3 is CASRDRPGANVLTF. DNA for the CDR3: TGTGCCAGCAGGGACAGGCCTGGGGCCAACGTCCTGACTTTC. The chain joins TRBV7-2 to TRBJ2-6; 7 positions agree with TRBD1. Looked up from germline, CDR1 is SGHTA and CDR2 is FQGNSA. The V and J ends lost 6 bases and 2 bases, in that order; junction bases with no gene match: 1. The CDR3 covers 14 residues.

V is TRBV7-6 and J is TRBJ2-7; D gene unclear. V was pared by 4 bases and J by 7 bases, with 26 bases between. The CDR3 has 17 amino acids. Germline loops: CDR1 SGHVS, CDR2 FNYEAQ. CDR3 amino acids: CASSSILRGLISEEQYF. The CDR3, as DNA: TGTGCCAGCAGCTCCATTCTCCGTGGCCTAATTTCGGAGGAGCAGTACTTC.

This chain uses TRBV7-2 with TRBJ2-2; D is uncertain. The germline V and J ends were trimmed by 5 bases and 5 bases, with 12 bases remaining between them. The CDR3 sequence is 14 residues long. In germline, CDR1 is SGHTA, CDR2 FQGNSA. The CDR3 sequence: CASSRTVPTGELFF. The CDR3 DNA reads TGTGCCAGCAGCCGAACCGTGCCAACCGGGGAGCTGTTTTTT.

This sequence joins TRBV4-1 and TRBJ1-5, with no clear D. Trimming took 1 base from V and 0 from J, leaving 16 bases between them. The CDR3 is 18 amino acids. Germline values: CDR1 MGHRA, CDR2 YSYEKL. The CDR3 is CASSQGTGSLISNQPQHF. As DNA, the CDR3 is TGCGCCAGCAGCCAAGGGACCGGCAGTCTAATTAGCAATCAGCCCCAGCATTTT.

This chain links TRBV20-1 with TRBJ1-5; D is uncertain. The CDR3 has 13 residues. Germline V gene sequence: CDR1 DFQATT, CDR2 SNEGSKA (reference sequence). V lost 5 bases and J lost 2, with 10 bases in between. In DNA, the CDR3 is TGCAGTGCTTCGGACGGAGGCAATCAGCCCCAGCATTTT. Translation: CSASDGGNQPQHF.

The genes are TRBV9 and TRBJ2-3, with D hard to call. V lost 3 bases, J lost 0 bases, and 11 bases lay in between. The CDR3 totals 15 residues. Looked up from germline, CDR1 is SGDLS and CDR2 is YYNGEE. The CDR3: CASSGSRTSTDTQYF. In DNA, the CDR3 is TGTGCCAGCAGCGGTAGTCGGACGAGCACAGATACGCAGTATTTT.

The V call is TRBV7-2, the J call TRBJ2-2; TRBD1 or TRBD2 may be the D gene (5 bases each). The CDR3 has 15 residues. CDR1 is SGHTA and CDR2 is FQGNSA in the germline V gene. Trimming left V 4 bases short and J 1 base short, with 10 bases between. CDR3 sequence (DNA): TGTGCCAGCAGCTACGGGACCGTGAACACCGGGGAGCTGTTTTTT. Translated, it gives CASSYGTVNTGELFF. Using reference TRBV7-2 and TRBJ2-2 for the parts outside the CDR3, the full variable domain is GAGVSQSPSNKVTEKGKDVELRCDPISGHTALYWYRQSLGQGLEFLIYFQGNSAPDKSGLPSDRFSAERTGGSVSTLTIQRTQQEDSAVYLCASSYGTVNTGELFFGEGSRLTVL.

The V gene is TRBV5-4, the J gene TRBJ1-1; 8 nucleotides align to TRBD1. J was trimmed by 8 bases and V by 2 bases; bases with no gene match: 5. Germline CDR1 reads SGHNT; CDR2 reads YYREEE (reference sequence). This CDR3 has 13 residues. CDR3 sequence reads: CASSFNGDREAFF. CDR3 sequence (DNA): TGTGCCAGCAGCTTCAATGGGGACAGGGAAGCTTTCTTT.

The CDR3 region is CASSRQATEAFF. The CDR3 DNA reads TGTGCCAGCAGTCGACAGGCAACTGAAGCTTTCTTT. This chain joins TRBV12-3 or TRBV12-4 and TRBJ1-1, with D perhaps matching TRBD1 (6 bases). V lost 5 bases, J lost 5 bases, and 9 bases lay in between. The CDR3 consists of 12 residues.

The sample holds a few counts of this clonotype. This chain links TRBV12-3 or TRBV12-4 with TRBJ1-1, with D uncertain. The CDR3 loop spans 14 amino acids. Trimming left V 3 bases short and J 2 bases short, with 10 bases between. CDR3 coding DNA: TGTGCCAGCAGTTTGAAGGAGACAAACACTGAAGCTTTCTTT. Its translation: CASSLKETNTEAFF.

This clonotype was observed a few times. The chain couples TRBV7-6 to TRBJ2-2; 7 bases are a match to TRBD1. CDR3 length: 22 residues. Germline CDR1 and CDR2: SGHVS and FNYEAQ. V shed 4 bases, J shed 0 bases, and the junction held 23 bases outside the gene matches. CDR3 region: CASSSKGQPLYINFANTGELFF. The CDR3 DNA reads TGTGCCAGCAGCTCCAAGGGACAGCCACTGTATATCAATTTCGCGAACACCGGGGAGCTGTTTTTT.

The V and J genes are TRBV7-2 and TRBJ1-4, with 10 nucleotides matching TRBD1. CDR3 length: 14 residues. V was clipped by 5 bases and J by 5 bases; unmatched bases: 2. CDR1 is SGHTA, CDR2 FQGNSA, per germline. In DNA, the CDR3 is TGTGCCAGCAGCGCGGACAGGGGGAATGAAAAACTGTTTTTT. It is translated as CASSADRGNEKLFF.

This clonotype was seen a few times. This chain links TRBV7-9 with TRBJ1-1; D is possibly TRBD1 (5 bases). Trimming removed 2 bases from V and 11 bases from J, with 12 bases in between. The CDR3 is 12 residues long. The V gene's germline CDR1 is SEHNR and CDR2 FQNEAQ (reference sequence). CDR3 loop: CASSLTFRGAFF. The DNA for the CDR3 is TGTGCCAGCAGCTTAACTTTCCGGGGGGCTTTCTTT.

The chain recombines TRBV12-3 or TRBV12-4 with TRBJ2-5; 7 bases are shared with TRBD1. The CDR3 is 15 amino acids. V gave up 4 bases and J gave up 7 bases; unmatched junction bases: 12. The DNA of the CDR3 is TGTGCCAGCAGTTACCGGGACAGTGGCGCAGGGACCCAGTACTTC. Protein: CASSYRDSGAGTQYF.

The chain joins TRBV6-6 to TRBJ2-7, with 9 bases matching TRBD1. The CDR3 is made up of 13 amino acids. CDR1 is MNHNY, CDR2 SVGAGI, per germline (reference sequence). Trimming took 10 bases from V and 3 from J; bases not matched to a gene: 7. CDR3 coding DNA: TGTGCCACCTGGGACAGGGCGGACTACGAGCAGTACTTC. Translation gives CATWDRADYEQYF.

The rearrangement joins TRBV7-9 to TRBJ1-1, with a tentative D call TRBD1 (6 bases). Looked up from germline, CDR1 is SEHNR and CDR2 is FQNEAQ (reference sequence). With 4 bases removed from V and 9 bases from J, the gap between germline ends came to 15 bases. The CDR3 consists of 13 residues. The CDR3 DNA reads as TGTGCCAGCAGCTCCCTGACCGGACAGCAAGCTTTCTTT. Amino acid sequence: CASSSLTGQQAFF.

J is TRBJ2-5 and V is TRBV28, with 7 bases lining up with TRBD2. With V trimmed by 7 bases and J by 0 bases, 11 bases remained unmatched. The CDR3 extends over 16 amino acids. Germline V gene lookup returns CDR1 MDHEN and CDR2 SYDVKM. In DNA form, the CDR3 reads TGTGCCAGCAAACCCCGGGGGGTGATGTACCAAGAGACCCAGTACTTC. As protein: CASKPRGVMYQETQYF.

This clonotype was seen a handful of times. V and J are TRBV19 and TRBJ2-1, with TRBD2 matching over 8 bases. The length of the CDR3 is 15 residues. Losses at the gene ends were 4 bases for V and 0 bases for J; bases not matched to a gene: 2. CDR1 LNHDA and CDR2 SQIVND come from the germline V gene (reference sequence). The chain's CDR3 is CASSSGGNSYNEQFF. For the CDR3, the DNA is TGTGCCAGTAGTAGCGGGGGGAACTCCTACAATGAGCAGTTCTTC. Together with reference TRBV19 and TRBJ2-1, the CDR3 gives the full variable domain: DGGITQSPKYLFRKEGQNVTLSCEQNLNHDAMYWYRQDPGQGLRLIYYSQIVNDFQKGDIAEGYSVSREKKESFPLTVTSAQKNPTAFYLCASSSGGNSYNEQFFGPGTRLTVL.

This clonotype has more than one count but fewer than ten. The V call is TRBV7-6, the J call TRBJ1-1; 8 bases are a match to TRBD1. V gave up 0 bases and J gave up 4 bases; unmatched junction bases: 4. CDR1 is SGHVS and CDR2 is FNYEAQ in the germline V gene. This CDR3 has 15 amino acids. CDR3 protein: CASSLALRGRTEAFF. For the CDR3, the DNA is TGTGCCAGCAGCTTAGCCCTCAGGGGGCGCACTGAAGCTTTCTTT.

The V gene is TRBV12-5, the J gene TRBJ1-2; D gene unclear. CDR1 LGHNT and CDR2 FRNRAP come from the germline V gene. Trimming left V 4 bases short and J 6 bases short, with 9 bases between. The CDR3 length is 12 residues. The CDR3 DNA sequence: TGTGCTAGTGGTTCCATTGGTGATGGCTACACCTTC. Translation: CASGSIGDGYTF.

This clonotype has only a few counts. The gene calls are TRBV7-2 and TRBJ2-1, with 8 bases identical to TRBD2. CDR3 size: 15 residues. Trimming removed 4 bases from V and 2 bases from J; junction bases left unmatched: 4. From germline, CDR1 is SGHTA and CDR2 FQGNSA. The CDR3 coding sequence is TGTGCCAGCAGCTCGAGTAGCGGGGCCTACAATGAGCAGTTCTTC. Translation: CASSSSSGAYNEQFF.

In DNA form, the CDR3 reads TGTGCCAGCTTCACAGGGGTGAACACTGAAGCTTTCTTT. It specifies CASFTGVNTEAFF. The chain has TRBV7-6 and TRBJ1-1, with 7 nucleotides matching TRBD1. This CDR3 comprises 13 residues. The germline V gene has CDR1 SGHVS and CDR2 FNYEAQ. J was trimmed by 0 bases and V by 8 bases; bases with no gene match: 3.